This TCR beta chain was sequenced during a study of cytomegalovirus exposure and HLA in healthy donors. The CDR3 loop spans 17 amino acids. Germline CDR1 and CDR2: LGHNA and YSLEER. V lost 3 bases, J lost 5 bases, and 13 bases stayed unmatched. Separate from the 666-subject first cohort was the approximately 120-subject validation cohort, to which the donors belonged. The data were produced by immunoSEQ multiplex PCR, yet TCRdb's version contains in-frame clones alone and is incomplete. The sample yields 50,000 to 80,000 clones, 85% to 95% seen once. The receptor comes from a woman between 18 and 29 years old in good health and CMV-seropositive. Sample: PBMCs. The chain combines TRBV4-3 with TRBJ2-5; 9 bases line up with TRBD2. CDR3 in DNA: TGCGCCAGCAGCCAGGCCCTTGGTGGCGGGGGGGTCGAGACCCAGTACTTC. Translation: CASSQALGGGGVETQYF.